The next 10 T cell receptor beta chains were all read from a single sample in a study of OX40 agonist ivuxolimab in advanced cancers. Sequenced by immunoSEQ multiplex PCR; TCRdb stores in-frame clones only, minus some. The table shows tens of thousands of clones, with around 79% occurring only once. Material: CD4+ or CD8+ T cells sorted from blood, obtained in a trial of the OX40 agonist ivuxolimab. The origin of the receptors is an adult with an advanced solid tumor such as melanoma, head and neck, liver or kidney cancer.

By proportion, this clone is medium-sized. This chain links TRBV11-2 with TRBJ1-3, with a possible D match to TRBD1 (5 bases). The CDR3 runs 14 residues. V was clipped by 5 bases and J by 1 base, with 9 bases between them. Germline lookup yields CDR1 SGHAT and CDR2 FQNNGV. CDR3 protein: CASSLGGSGNTIYF. The CDR3, as DNA: TGTGCCAGCAGCCTGGGGGGTTCTGGAAACACCATATATTTT.

This clone is classed as medium-sized. The CDR3 DNA sequence: TGTGCCGGAGGGAAATCCTACGAGCAGTACTTC. Protein: CAGGKSYEQYF. This chain connects TRBV2 to TRBJ2-7; possible D gene TRBD2, 6 bases. V lost 11 bases and J lost 1, with 9 bases in between. Germline CDR1 SNHLY, CDR2 FYNNEI. The CDR3 consists of 11 residues.

The V and J genes are TRBV29-1 and TRBJ2-6; no definite D call. The CDR3 is 15 residues long. Trimming cost V 3 bases and J 0 bases, with 9 bases left between them. CDR1 is SQVTM, CDR2 ANQGSEA, per germline. The CDR3 DNA sequence: TGCAGCGTTGAGGGTCCACCCTCTGGGGCCAACGTCCTGACTTTC. Its translation is CSVEGPPSGANVLTF.

This clone appeared many times. V and J are TRBV27 and TRBJ2-2; 7 bases align to TRBD2. This CDR3 spans 14 amino acids. The germline CDR1 and CDR2 sequences are MNHEY and SMNVEV (reference sequence). V lost 5 bases to trimming and J lost 6 bases; unmatched junction nucleotides: 6. CDR3 loop: CASSGGTIAGELFF. The CDR3 coding sequence is TGTGCCAGCAGTGGGGGGACTATTGCCGGGGAGCTGTTTTTT.

V is TRBV27 and J is TRBJ2-7; 8 bases map to TRBD1. Germline V gene sequence: CDR1 MNHEY, CDR2 SMNVEV (reference sequence). The length of the CDR3 is 16 residues. J gave up 5 bases and V 6 bases, and 15 bases lay outside the gene matches. The chain's CDR3 is CASSPGRTGLRNEQYF. For the CDR3, the DNA is TGTGCCAGCAGCCCGGGCCGGACAGGGCTTAGGAACGAGCAGTACTTC.

This rearrangement joins TRBV10-3 to TRBJ1-2, with D uncertain. The V gene's germline CDR1 is ENHRY and CDR2 SYGVKD. The CDR3 sequence is 14 residues long. Trimming left V 0 bases short and J 2 bases short, with 7 bases between. In nucleotides, the CDR3 is TGTGCCATCAGTGAGTCTGACACCAACTATGGCTACACCTTC. Amino acid sequence: CAISESDTNYGYTF.

This clone was detected once. J is TRBJ2-1 and V is TRBV7-3; no clear D. The CDR3 spans 15 residues. CDR1 and CDR2 (germline): SGHTA, FQGTGA. Trimming cost V 5 bases and J 1 base, with 12 bases left between them. CDR3 DNA: TGTGCCAGCAGCCTGGCCCCGGTATCCTACAATGAGCAGTTCTTC. Amino acid sequence: CASSLAPVSYNEQFF.

The chain is built from TRBV7-3 and TRBJ2-1; 10 bases map to TRBD2. CDR3 size: 15 residues. Looked up from germline, CDR1 is SGHTA and CDR2 is FQGTGA. Germline trimming cut 5 bases from V and 7 bases from J; bases unmatched to any gene: 8. CDR3 nucleotide sequence: TGTGCCAGCAGCCTCACTAGCGGGATTTCGAATGAGCAGTTCTTC. It encodes CASSLTSGISNEQFF.

This chain links TRBV4-1 with TRBJ1-5; D is uncertain. Looked up from germline, CDR1 is MGHRA and CDR2 is YSYEKL. This CDR3 comprises 15 residues. Trimming cost V 4 bases and J 7 bases, with 17 bases left between them. The CDR3 nucleotides are TGCGCCAGCAGCCCCACCCAGGAGGGATTCCAGCCCCAGCATTTT. As protein: CASSPTQEGFQPQHF.

The chain links TRBV7-2 to TRBJ1-1, with unresolved D. Germline CDR1 SGHTA, CDR2 FQGNSA. CDR3 size: 14 residues. V lost 1 base, J lost 6 bases, and 12 bases lay in between. This CDR3 is CASSLGLTVAEAFF. The CDR3 coding sequence is TGTGCCAGCAGCTTAGGACTCACGGTCGCTGAAGCTTTCTTT.